These 21 T cell receptor beta chains were all obtained from the same sample, sequenced in a study of T cell clones after liver transplantation. TCRdb keeps only in-frame clones here, not all; method: immunoSEQ multiplex PCR. The repertoire consists of tens of thousands of clones, with over 70% occurring once and the leading ten covering over 12%. The sample consisted of CD4+ T cells from blood, taken before liver transplant. The receptors stem from a human donor who received a liver transplant.

This chain connects TRBV10-3 to TRBJ1-5; D is undetermined. Germline V gene sequence: CDR1 ENHRY, CDR2 SYGVKD. V gave up 0 bases and J gave up 0 bases, with 9 bases separating them. The CDR3 is 16 residues long. In DNA form, the CDR3 reads TGTGCCATCAGTGAGTCTGAGTTTGATAGCAATCAGCCCCAGCATTTT. Translated, it gives CAISESEFDSNQPQHF.

This clone was counted only a few times. The J gene is TRBJ1-6, the V gene TRBV5-4, with D perhaps matching TRBD1 (6 bases). The germline CDR1 and CDR2 sequences are SGHNT and YYREEE (reference sequence). V was trimmed by 7 bases and J by 7 bases, leaving 9 bases between them. The CDR3 is 12 residues long. CDR3 sequence: CASGQGNSPLHF. For the CDR3, the DNA is TGTGCCAGCGGGCAGGGGAATTCACCCCTCCACTTT.

The chain links TRBV7-2 to TRBJ2-4, with 8 bases fitting TRBD1. The V gene's germline CDR1 is SGHTA and CDR2 FQGNSA. J lost 6 bases, V lost 5 bases, and 6 bases had no gene match. The CDR3 has 14 amino acids. The CDR3 sequence: CASSAQGGGNIQYF. The CDR3 DNA reads as TGTGCCAGCAGCGCACAGGGGGGAGGAAACATTCAGTACTTC.

The gene calls are TRBV25-1 and TRBJ2-7, with 9 bases lining up with TRBD1. Per the germline V gene, CDR1 is MGHDK and CDR2 is SYGVNS. V trimming: 2 bases; J trimming: 3 bases; junction bases outside the gene matches: 5. CDR3 length equals 15 residues. As DNA, the CDR3 is TGTGCCAGCAGTGAACTGGGACAGGGTTTCTACGAGCAGTACTTC. The encoded protein is CASSELGQGFYEQYF.

The gene calls are TRBV6-6 and TRBJ1-1; D is ambiguous. CDR1 is MNHNY, CDR2 SVGAGI, per germline (reference sequence). V was clipped by 5 bases and J by 4 bases, with 8 bases between them. This CDR3 spans 12 amino acids. CDR3 amino acids: CASSQASTEAFF. CDR3 coding DNA: TGTGCCAGCAGTCAGGCATCCACTGAAGCTTTCTTT.

The chain combines TRBV5-4 with TRBJ2-2; 15 positions agree with TRBD2. Germline lookup yields CDR1 SGHNT and CDR2 YYREEE (reference sequence). V shed 4 bases and J 7 bases; nucleotides not matched to a gene: 5. This CDR3 has 16 amino acids. Written as DNA, the CDR3 is TGTGCCAGCAGCGGACTAGCGGGGGGGCATGACGGGGAGCTGTTTTTT. It yields the protein CASSGLAGGHDGELFF.

This rearrangement joins TRBV5-1 to TRBJ1-2; 7 bases agree with TRBD1. CDR3 length: 16 amino acids. Germline-derived CDR1 and CDR2 are SGHRS and YFSETQ. V trimming: 4 bases; J trimming: 2 bases; junction bases outside the gene matches: 11. CDR3 in DNA: TGCGCCAGCAGCGCTAACACAGGGGCAGTAAACTATGGCTACACCTTC. Translating it yields CASSANTGAVNYGYTF.

The CDR3 sequence is CASKRFANTGELFF. In DNA, the CDR3 is TGTGCCAGCAAGAGGTTTGCGAACACCGGGGAGCTGTTTTTT. The rearrangement uses TRBV6-1 and TRBJ2-2; D gene uncertain. V was shortened by 7 bases and J by 0 bases, with 9 bases between the two germline ends. The CDR3 has 14 residues. CDR1 is MNHNS and CDR2 is SASEGT in the germline V gene.

CDR3 region: CASSENRGGRSYNEQFF. CDR3 sequence (DNA): TGTGCCAGCAGTGAAAATAGAGGCGGGCGCTCCTACAATGAGCAGTTCTTC. V is TRBV25-1 and J is TRBJ2-1; TRBD2 might be the D (5 bases). The CDR3 consists of 17 residues. V lost 2 bases and J 0 bases, leaving 14 bases between the germline ends. Germline V gene data show CDR1 as MGHDK and CDR2 as SYGVNS.

The chain employs TRBV14 and TRBJ2-1; 12 bases match TRBD2. CDR1 is SGHDN and CDR2 is FVKESK in the germline V gene. Germline trimming cut 0 bases from V and 6 bases from J; bases unmatched to any gene: 12. The CDR3 is 19 residues long. CDR3 in amino acids: CASSQDWATSGGTPNEQFF. The CDR3 DNA is TGTGCCAGCAGCCAAGATTGGGCGACTAGCGGGGGAACGCCCAATGAGCAGTTCTTC.

This clone was found once. V usage is TRBV4-1 and J usage is TRBJ2-1; a possible D gene is TRBD2 (6 bases). Germline V lookup: CDR1 MGHRA, CDR2 YSYEKL. The CDR3 totals 16 residues. The V and J ends lost 1 base and 2 bases respectively, with 12 bases between them. Here the CDR3 reads CASSQAPAGPYNEQFF. For the CDR3, the DNA is TGCGCCAGCAGCCAAGCGCCAGCGGGTCCCTACAATGAGCAGTTCTTC.

V gene TRBV7-2 combines with J gene TRBJ1-6; tentatively, D is TRBD1 (5 bases). CDR3 length: 17 amino acids. The V end was cut by 0 bases, the J end by 7 bases, with 16 bases between. Germline CDR1 and CDR2: SGHTA and FQGNSA. DNA for the CDR3: TGTGCCAGCAGCTTAGCGGCCGGCAGGGTAGGGAATTCACCCCTCCACTTT. Protein sequence: CASSLAAGRVGNSPLHF.

This clone has more than one count but fewer than ten. This chain connects TRBV11-3 to TRBJ1-6, with 7 bases lining up with TRBD1. Germline loops: CDR1 SGHNT, CDR2 YENEEA. The CDR3 is 13 amino acids. V lost 5 bases, J lost 9 bases, and 4 bases stayed unmatched. The CDR3 region has the DNA TGTGCCAGCAGCCAAGGGGGCAGTTCACCCCTCCACTTT. Amino acid sequence: CASSQGGSSPLHF. Drawing the rest from reference TRBV11-3 and TRBJ1-6, the complete variable domain is EAGVVQSPRYKIIEKKQPVAFWCNPISGHNTLYWYLQNLGQGPELLIRYENEEAVDDSQLPKDRFSAERLKGVDSTLKIQPAELGDSAVYLCASSQGGSSPLHFGNGTRLTVT.

V usage is TRBV4-2 and J usage is TRBJ1-2; D remains ambiguous. The CDR3 has 16 residues. The V gene's germline CDR1 is LGHNA and CDR2 YNFKEQ. The V end lost 4 bases, the J end lost 0 bases, and 15 bases lay between the germline ends. The CDR3 nucleotides read TGTGCCAGCAGCCCCGCGCCCCAGGAATCTAACTATGGCTACACCTTC. This codes for CASSPAPQESNYGYTF.

The chain recombines TRBV4-2 with TRBJ2-3; 10 nucleotides line up with TRBD2. Trimming at V came to 4 bases and at J to 0 bases, leaving 16 bases not matched to a gene. Looked up from germline, CDR1 is LGHNA and CDR2 is YNFKEQ. This CDR3 contains 20 residues. CDR3 in amino acids: CASSPQRGLAGARSTDTQYF. CDR3 bases: TGTGCCAGCAGCCCCCAAAGGGGCCTAGCGGGGGCCCGGAGCACAGATACGCAGTATTTT.

This clone was observed a few times. V gene TRBV18 combines with J gene TRBJ1-1; D might be TRBD1 (5 bases). The CDR3 runs 15 residues. CDR1 KGHSH and CDR2 LQKENI come from the germline V gene. V shed 5 bases and J shed 3 bases, with 16 bases lying between them. In nucleotides, the CDR3 is TGTGCCAGCTCATCCTTTCAGGGATTTGACACTGAAGCTTTCTTT. This sequence encodes CASSSFQGFDTEAFF.

The chain has TRBV2 and TRBJ2-1, with a tentative D call TRBD2 (6 bases). The ends were cut back, 6 bases at V and 7 bases at J, with 16 bases in the middle. This CDR3 has 14 amino acids. Germline V gene data show CDR1 as SNHLY and CDR2 as FYNNEI. The CDR3, as DNA: TGTGCCAGCAGGGCGGGGTTCGGTGAAAATGAGCAGTTCTTC. This codes for CASRAGFGENEQFF.

This clone came up a few times. CDR3 region: CASSFQAEAFF. CDR3 DNA: TGTGCCAGCAGCTTTCAGGCTGAAGCTTTCTTT. The chain has TRBV5-6 and TRBJ1-1; no clear D gene. This CDR3 is 11 amino acids long. With 2 bases removed from V and 6 bases from J, the gap between germline ends came to 5 bases. Germline CDR1 and CDR2: SGHDT and YYEEEE.

The chain joins TRBV28 to TRBJ1-5; D might be TRBD1 (6 bases). Germline CDR1 and CDR2: MDHEN and SYDVKM. With 5 bases removed from V and 9 bases from J, the gap between germline ends came to 20 bases. The CDR3 contains 15 residues. This CDR3 reads CASSPMGTSQGPQHF. As DNA, the CDR3 is TGTGCCAGCAGTCCCATGGGGACATCCCAGGGGCCCCAGCATTTT.

The CDR3 reads CASSLGTVPMETQYF. The CDR3 DNA is TGCGCCAGCAGCCTTGGGACAGTCCCCATGGAGACCCAGTACTTC. The chain carries TRBV4-1 and TRBJ2-5; 7 positions agree with TRBD1. The CDR3 totals 15 residues. Germline CDR1 MGHRA, CDR2 YSYEKL. J lost 5 bases, V lost 4 bases, and 10 bases had no gene match.

This clone was picked up one time. This rearrangement joins TRBV5-8 to TRBJ1-5; perhaps TRBD1 as D (5 bases). The CDR3 sequence is 13 residues long. Per germline, CDR1 SGHTS and CDR2 YDEGEE. V shed 2 bases and J shed 11 bases, with 14 bases lying between them. Written as DNA, the CDR3 is TGTGCCAGCAGCTTCTCAGGGAGGGGAACCCAGCATTTT. Translated, it gives CASSFSGRGTQHF.